This T cell receptor (beta chain) was documented in a study of Tregs in tolerant kidney transplant recipients. Data came from immunoSEQ multiplex PCR; TCRdb stores just in-frame clones and leaves some out. The sample holds fewer than 100,000 clones; approximately 93% are singletons and the top ten take approximately 0.48%. V was cut by 3 bases and J by 6 bases, with 9 bases left in between. Germline loops: CDR1 LNHDA, CDR2 SQIVND (reference sequence). The CDR3 is 12 residues long. Thawed PBMCs were FACS-sorted into unstimulated CD4+CD25+CD127- regulatory T cells, CD4+CD25- non-regulatory cells, CD4 and CD8 cells.

This sequence originates from a human donor who received a combined kidney and bone marrow transplant. The chain couples TRBV19 to TRBJ2-7; D is perhaps TRBD2 (7 bases). Material: CD4+ T cells from blood, obtained before the transplant. The CDR3 loop is CASSIGGPEQYF. Written as DNA, the CDR3 is TGTGCCAGTAGTATCGGGGGGCCCGAGCAGTACTTC.